One sample yielded the 11 T cell receptor beta chains listed below, sequenced in a study of blood T cell repertoires in COVID-19. Assay used: immunoSEQ multiplex PCR; TCRdb lists only in-frame clones, some missing. The sample has hundreds of thousands of clones; about 88% are singletons. The sample consisted of peripheral blood. These receptors all stem from a man aged 40-49 years with acute or convalescent COVID-19.

The genes are TRBV30 and TRBJ1-5; 10 nucleotides agree with TRBD1. Germline V gene data show CDR1 as GTSNPN and CDR2 as SVGIG (reference sequence). The CDR3 extends over 19 amino acids. The trim removed 2 bases at V and 0 bases at J, leaving 13 bases unmatched. The CDR3 bases are TGTGCCTGGAGTAGAAGAGGGACAGGGGCCCCATATAGCAATCAGCCCCAGCATTTT. Its translation: CAWSRRGTGAPYSNQPQHF.

This clone was recorded only once. The chain links TRBV2 to TRBJ1-5; D is unresolved. The V end was cut by 7 bases, the J end by 8 bases, with 21 bases between. The CDR3 totals 15 residues. The germline V gene encodes CDR1 SNHLY and CDR2 FYNNEI. CDR3 bases: TGTGCCAGCAAGGTTCAAGGGCTTAGCGAGGAGCCCCAGCATTTT. Amino acids: CASKVQGLSEEPQHF.

The chain joins TRBV6-5 to TRBJ1-2; 7 nucleotides agree with TRBD1. CDR1 MNHEY and CDR2 SVGAGI come from the germline V gene. The CDR3 loop spans 13 amino acids. J lost 8 bases, V lost 6 bases, and 9 bases had no gene match. As DNA, the CDR3 is TGTGCCAGCAGCCTAGACAGGGCTTGGGGCTACACCTTC. This codes for CASSLDRAWGYTF.

The chain couples TRBV28 to TRBJ2-1, with 12 nucleotides matching TRBD2. CDR3 length: 17 amino acids. J was trimmed by 0 bases and V by 4 bases; bases with no gene match: 4. CDR1 and CDR2 from the germline V gene are MDHEN and SYDVKM. As DNA, the CDR3 is TGTGCCAGCAGTTGGACTAGCGGGGCCAGCTCCTACAATGAGCAGTTCTTC. Residues: CASSWTSGASSYNEQFF.

The chain joins TRBV11-2 to TRBJ1-2, with unresolved D. The CDR3 runs 15 residues. V was cut by 5 bases and J by 7 bases, with 20 bases left in between. Germline-derived CDR1 and CDR2 are SGHAT and FQNNGV. Here the CDR3 DNA reads TGTGCCAGCAGCACCTCGGTTCAGGTGGGCTCTGGCTACACCTTC. Translated, it gives CASSTSVQVGSGYTF.

V and J are TRBV2 and TRBJ2-1; D is perhaps TRBD2 (6 bases). The CDR3 loop spans 14 amino acids. Germline values: CDR1 SNHLY, CDR2 FYNNEI. Trimming removed 8 bases at V and 7 bases at J, with 18 bases between. The CDR3 region is CASLGRSTGNEQFF. The CDR3 nucleotides read TGTGCCAGCCTGGGGAGGTCGACGGGAAATGAGCAGTTCTTC.

The chain uses TRBV27 and TRBJ1-4, with D maybe TRBD1 (5 bases). The CDR3 is 13 residues long. Between the trimmed V and J ends, which lost 6 bases and 7 bases, there was a span of 12 bases. CDR1 and CDR2 from the germline V gene are MNHEY and SMNVEV (reference sequence). The CDR3 DNA reads as TGTGCCAGCAGAAAGGGGAAGGGTGAAAAACTGTTTTTT. This encodes CASRKGKGEKLFF.

The rearrangement uses TRBV3-1 (or the pseudogene TRBV3-2) and TRBJ1-2; 8 nucleotides agree with TRBD1. V lost 1 base, J lost 7 bases, and 2 bases stayed unmatched. The CDR3 runs 13 residues. The germline V gene encodes CDR1 LGHDT and CDR2 YNNKEL (reference sequence). The CDR3 DNA reads TGTGCCAGCAGCCAAGGAGGGACAGGTGGCTACACCTTC. It translates to CASSQGGTGGYTF.

This chain joins TRBV6-2 or TRBV6-3 and TRBJ1-2, with 7 bases identical to TRBD1. Germline trimming cut 6 bases from V and 8 bases from J; bases unmatched to any gene: 12. The CDR3 is 14 residues long. The V gene's germline CDR1 is MNHEY and CDR2 SVGEGT. Here the CDR3 reads CASSIGATGVGYTF. The CDR3 region has the DNA TGTGCCAGCAGCATAGGGGCTACAGGGGTCGGCTACACCTTC.

The sample holds a few counts of this clone. The chain links TRBV30 to TRBJ1-6; 7 bases agree with TRBD1. J lost 9 bases, V lost 8 bases, and 7 bases had no gene match. The CDR3 loop spans 12 amino acids. Per germline, CDR1 GTSNPN and CDR2 SVGIG (reference sequence). The CDR3 sequence is CAGGGQGSPLHF. CDR3 bases: TGTGCCGGAGGGGGCCAGGGTTCACCCCTCCACTTT.

The CDR3 is CASSWSGRDYGYTF. The CDR3 coding sequence is TGTGCCAGCAGCTGGAGCGGGCGCGACTATGGCTACACCTTC. The rearrangement joins TRBV7-2 to TRBJ1-2, with D unclear. CDR1 and CDR2 from the germline V gene are SGHTA and FQGNSA. Deletions cut 4 bases from V and 3 bases from J, with 12 bases between. The CDR3 sequence is 14 residues long.